This paragraph reports one T cell receptor beta chain. The antigen it recognizes is unknown. Qualities for individual bases were not recorded, and no much larger clone is one base off. This entry is derived from a study of T cells in Graves' hyperthyroidism and ophthalmopathy (dated by TCRdb to the late 2010s). Turning to the overall study: Peripheral blood samples were taken at initial diagnosis, before any treatment was given. A discovery cohort of approximately 97 patients, about 43 with Graves' ophthalmopathy and more than 55 with stable Graves' hyperthyroidism, was used to find distinguishing TCR V-J signatures. An independent validation cohort of about 19 hyperthyroidism patients and approximately 16 patients who later progressed to ophthalmopathy tested prospective prediction of ophthalmopathy. The approximately 100 discovery patients were divided at random into training and test sets in a 7:3 ratio. In addition, the study compared T-cell repertoires in thyroid tissue and in blood from a handful of Graves' hyperthyroidism patients. After blood sampling, hyperthyroidism patients were treated with methimazole at a starting dose of 30 mg daily, and ophthalmopathy patients were treated with high-dose intravenous methylprednisolone. According to the paper, TCR Vbeta CDR3 sequencing was carried out on about 140 peripheral blood samples, which came from 40 to 45 ophthalmopathy, 70 to 80 hyperthyroidism and some 17 progressor patients. General study outcomes and caveats: During validation, the model predicted progression to ophthalmopathy a median of about 6.5 months ahead of onset, with around 71% sensitivity and around 73% specificity. A model built on a 13 V-J signature distinguished ophthalmopathy from stable hyperthyroidism, reaching roughly 88% sensitivity and around 81% specificity in cross-validation and 80%/75% in testing. Blood samples also contained most of the expanded thyroid clonotypes (frequency above 0.001), which suggests that blood repertoires may reflect thyroid immune responses. No statistical method was used to fix the sample size in advance, and group allocation was not hidden from the investigators.

TCR beta CDR3 regions were amplified from RNA transcripts. The first round of RT-PCR for the TCR CDR3 was performed with the HTBI primer set and the Qiagen OneStep RT-PCR kit. Libraries were constructed in a second round of multiplex PCR, after which size selection and purification were carried out. Paired-end sequencing of the libraries was performed with 100 bp reads on an Illumina HiSeq2000. Regarding the original processing steps: Raw data were processed with SOAPnuke, discarding reads with adapters, uncalled bases, mean Phred below 15, or no exact constant-primer or identifier match. COPE v1.2.5 was used to merge the high-quality paired reads, and each unique nucleotide sequence was defined as a clonotype. MiTCR v1.1 was used to align the clonotypes against IMGT TRBV, TRBD and TRBJ reference segments. Only V-J combinations with frequency above 0.0001, covering 99% to 99.2% of repertoires, were analysed. The TCS score was defined as the ratio of F50 (clonal expansion) to E x V (chaos), calculated using BLOSUM62-based TCRdist between CDR3 peptides within each V-J. Welch's t-statistics and random forest reduced roughly 500 V-J features to 13, which were used in a naive Bayes classifier (R e1071). Starting from the raw public reads, TCRdb applied fastp trimming at Q25, assembled clones with MiXCR and retained in-frame beta chains. Here each entry gathers all rows of one CDR3 protein and keeps the most common genes and DNA. None of the V and J calls come from the authors' own analysis; TCRdb made them. This sample gives hundreds of thousands of distinct CDR3 sequences in total; approximately 15% of them show up just once. The leading ten clones occupy 5.5% to 7.5% of the sample.

The hyperthyroidism patients were between 18 and 65 years old and newly diagnosed, with a disease duration of less than 2 months. The study excluded patients with uncontrolled infections, other autoimmune diseases, pregnancy or lactation. Clinical symptoms, serum thyroxine and TRAb, thyroid ultrasound, and orbital computed tomography formed the basis for the diagnoses. Blood from progressor patients was drawn when they were first diagnosed with hyperthyroidism, before any ophthalmopathy symptoms appeared. PBMCs were isolated from about 9.2 ml of fresh peripheral blood by Ficoll-Paque density gradient centrifugation. Progressor patients were first diagnosed with Graves' hyperthyroidism and then developed ophthalmopathy during follow-up. Total RNA was extracted using Trizol reagent, and RNA quality was assessed on an Agilent 2100 Bioanalyzer. Sequenced input: blood. This TCR was recovered from a woman in her thirties with Graves' hyperthyroidism that later progressed to Graves' ophthalmopathy.

CDR3 region: CSASIPGRAQETQYF. The DNA sequence reads TGCAGTGCTTCCATTCCCGGGAGGGCCCAAGAGACCCAGTACTTC. The V and J segments used are TRBV20-1 and TRBJ2-5; 8 central nucleotides agree with TRBD2. Trimming leaves V shorter by 5 bases and J shorter by 1 base, with the junction holding 9 bases beyond the gene matches. CDR1 and CDR2, per the germline V gene (reference sequence), are DFQATT and SNEGSKA. From its cysteine to its phenylalanine, the CDR3 spans 15 amino acids. The kept DNA is CDR3 alone, 45 bases in frame from the first base.